Reported below is one TCR beta chain. This clonotype is identified as medium-sized (0.01 to 0.1%). Its antigen is unknown. Base-call qualities are not available, and no considerably larger clone is one nucleotide away. This sample was taken from a study of liver allograft versus peripheral blood T cells (dated by TCRdb to 2020 to 2022). As for the study more broadly: In liver transplant recipients, the study looked at T cell receptor repertoires in the peripheral blood and set them against the repertoires found within the transplanted livers.

The germline V gene specifies KGHDR as CDR1 and SFDVKD as CDR2. Counted from cysteine to phenylalanine, this CDR3 has 16 amino acids. The CDR3 DNA has 48 bases and is translated from base 1. From V the trimming removes 3 bases and from J it removes 1 base, while the gene matches leave 3 bases of the junction unaccounted for. These reads were obtained on an Illumina MiSeq. TCRdb trimmed the raw reads at Q25, called clones with MiXCR and kept productive beta chains. Duplicate CDR3 protein sequences are folded into a single record with the most common DNA and genes. Across this sample there are several thousand distinct CDR3 sequences, with roughly 18% seen only once. Approximately 4.2% of the sample is taken by the ten largest. What the authors observed across the whole study: According to the report, the T cell receptor repertoires detected in peripheral blood were different from the repertoires found inside liver allografts.

The clonotype comes from a human patient who had a liver transplant. The graft donor may be the source of some T cells after a transplant. This sequence uses TRBV24-1 and TRBJ1-5; 9 central bases correspond to TRBD1. The nucleotide sequence is TGTGCCACCAGTGATGCCGGGACAGGGAGCAATCAGCCCCAGCATTTT. Translated, this is CATSDAGTGSNQPQHF.